Sequencing of this TCR beta chain was carried out in a study of cytomegalovirus exposure and HLA in healthy donors. Notes on the study in general: Reports indicate that TCR beta sequences accurately predicted the HLA-A and HLA-B alleles of most subjects.

Of note for this clone: The antigen is undetermined.

The CDR3 totals 13 residues. V lost 6 bases and J 6 bases, leaving 15 bases between the germline ends. Per the germline V gene, CDR1 is MNHNY and CDR2 is SVGAGI (reference sequence). The primer mix had 60 Vbeta and 13 Jbeta primers. Repertoires were generated with immunoSEQ multiplex PCR, while TCRdb's copy carries only in-frame clones and drops some. In the table there are approximately 170,000 clones, around 78% of which are singletons. The sequencing input was PBMCs. The V gene is TRBV6-6, the J gene TRBJ2-7; D is unresolved. The sequence derives from a man aged 35-49 years in good health and CMV-seronegative. The CDR3 coding sequence is TGTGCCAGCAGCCCCTACCTGAATTCCGAGCAGTACTTC. It encodes CASSPYLNSEQYF.